This entry is about one TCR beta chain. This clonotype was counted a few times. Its antigen is not yet known. No much larger clone is present one base from it, and per-base qualities are unavailable. Per the publication, the time point label means: newly diagnosed GD, antithyroid drugs for less than 3 months. RNA was extracted from PBMCs in TRIzol for both TCR sequencing and RNA sequencing. Graves' disease was diagnosed according to American Thyroid Association guidelines. Patients for the study were recruited at an endocrinology department in Xi'an, China. From each patient, approximately 9 milliliters of peripheral blood was collected into an EDTA anticoagulant tube. Ficoll Paque Plus density gradient separation was used to isolate PBMCs, and no further T cell sorting was performed. RNA quality was checked with an Agilent 2100 Bioanalyzer and agarose gel, and concentration with a NanoDrop 2000. The data originate from a study of regulatory T cells in long-lasting Graves disease (dated by TCRdb to the early 2020s). Background on the whole study: Antithyroid drugs had been taken for less than 3 months by newly diagnosed Graves' disease patients. Persistent Graves' disease patients were compared with newly diagnosed Graves' disease patients by peripheral blood TCR sequencing and RNA sequencing. A total of around 35 samples were covered by TCR sequencing, comprising roughly 13 persistent and approximately 20 newly diagnosed Graves' disease patients. The study took place in China and was registered as a clinical trial. The investigation overall reported the following: As a limitation, the authors acknowledged that the small sample size may reduce accuracy. Only the TCR beta chain was sequenced and analyzed. The study examined only peripheral blood because the primary lesion, thyroid tissue, could not be accessed. Preferential use of TRBV28, TRBJ1-2 and TRBJ2-5 was observed in persistent disease, whereas TRBV20-1 and TRBJ2-1 were favored in newly diagnosed disease. Compared with newly diagnosed patients, patients with persistent Graves' disease had lower TCR Shannon entropy and fewer highly expanded clones, which suggests clonal expansion. More public clonotypes were shared among persistent patients (around 3,000) than among newly diagnosed patients (approximately 1,000).

Library preparation used multiplex PCR. Sequencing took place on an Illumina HiSeq 4000. To build TCR beta libraries, CDR3 regions were amplified by Arm-PCR using iRepertoire HTBI primers. Gel purification was performed on PCR products prior to sequencing. The paper's data handling went like this. Gene usage analysis of CDR3 amino acid clonotypes used the approximately 62 TRBV and around 13 TRBJ segments found across samples. Filtered high-quality paired reads were merged into contigs using COPE and FqMerger. Contigs were aligned with BLAST to IMGT TRBV, TRBD and TRBJ reference genes, and CDR3 was defined per IMGT. Any clonotype with a frequency above 0.1% was classified as a highly expanded clone. Shannon entropy served as the measure of repertoire diversity, while the Gini coefficient captured V-J evenness. Clonotypes shared by more than one individual were considered public. The public sequencing data were trimmed at Q25 with fastp and processed into clonotypes with MiXCR by TCRdb, which kept only in-frame beta chains. Rows are unified per CDR3 protein, each entry keeping the most common DNA and genes. These V and J calls are TCRdb output, not the study's own analysis. A total of 350,000 to 550,000 distinct CDR3 sequences appear in this sample, around 15% of them only once. Approximately 17% of the sample is in the top ten clones.

In the germline V gene, CDR1 corresponds to MGHRA and CDR2 to YSYEKL. V is clipped by 0 bases and J by 2 bases, and the sequence between their germline boundaries is 14 bases long. The CDR3 contains 16 residues, cysteine and phenylalanine counted. Only CDR3 DNA is held: 48 bases, read in frame from base 1. In addition, the sample was reused for a study of T cells in Graves' hyperthyroidism and ophthalmopathy. Per the second study: Stable Graves' hyperthyroidism was defined as no progression to ophthalmopathy during 18 months of follow-up. Hyperthyroidism patients were aged 18 to 65 years and newly diagnosed, with disease duration of less than 2 months. Any patient with an uncontrolled infection, another autoimmune disease, pregnancy or lactation was excluded. Clinical symptoms, serum thyroxine and TRAb, thyroid ultrasound, and orbital computed tomography formed the basis for the diagnoses. The first round of RT-PCR for the TCR CDR3 was performed with the HTBI primer set and the Qiagen OneStep RT-PCR kit. Most expanded thyroid clonotypes (frequency above 0.001) were also detected in blood, a finding suggesting that blood repertoires may reflect thyroid immune responses. In cross-validation, a model built on a 13 V-J signature told ophthalmopathy apart from stable hyperthyroidism with 85% to 90% sensitivity and about 81% specificity, and in testing the same model reached 80%/75%. In validation, the model predicted progression to ophthalmopathy a median of roughly 6.5 months before onset, with about 70% sensitivity and about 72% specificity. To identify TCR V-J signatures that set the groups apart, the researchers used a discovery cohort of roughly 100 patients, made up of approximately 43 with Graves' ophthalmopathy and 57 with stable Graves' hyperthyroidism. Prospective prediction of ophthalmopathy was tested in an independent validation cohort consisting of 18 to 20 hyperthyroidism patients and more than 15 patients who later progressed to ophthalmopathy. For training and testing, the approximately 97 patients in the discovery cohort were randomly divided in a 7:3 ratio. The study also compared thyroid tissue and blood T-cell repertoires from about six Graves' hyperthyroidism patients. After sampling, hyperthyroidism patients received methimazole starting at 30 mg daily, and ophthalmopathy patients received high-dose intravenous methylprednisolone. A second multiplex PCR round built the libraries, followed by size selection and purification. Sequencing of the libraries was done on an Illumina HiSeq2000 using paired-end 100 bp reads. SOAPnuke was used to process the raw data, removing reads that contained adapters or uncalled bases, had a mean Phred below 15, or lacked an exact match to the constant primer or identifier. COPE v1.2.5 was used to merge the high-quality paired reads, and each unique nucleotide sequence was defined as a clonotype. MiTCR v1.1 was used to align clonotypes to the IMGT TRBV, TRBD and TRBJ reference segments. The analysis was restricted to V-J combinations with a frequency above 0.0001, which together covered just over 98% of the repertoires. The TCS score was defined as F50 (clonal expansion) divided by E x V (chaos), with BLOSUM62-based TCRdist calculated between CDR3 peptides within each V-J. Welch's t-statistics and random forest reduced roughly 540 V-J features to 13, which were used in a naive Bayes classifier (R e1071). No statistical method was used to set the sample size in advance, and investigators knew the group allocation. TCR Vbeta CDR3 sequencing of 135 peripheral blood samples (under 45 ophthalmopathy, 70 to 85 hyperthyroidism and around 17 progressor patients) is reported in the paper.

Sequenced here: peripheral blood mononuclear cells (PBMCs), sampled at new diagnosis, from a patient treated with antithyroid drugs. This sequence uses TRBV4-1 and TRBJ2-7; the D segment might be TRBD1 or TRBD2, since each matches 6 bases. This sequence originates from a woman between 50 and 59 years old with Graves disease. Donor details come from another sample of the same person, matched by shared clones. The CDR3 protein sequence reads: CASSQELGGGTYEQYF. The base sequence is TGCGCCAGCAGCCAAGAGTTGGGGGGCGGGACCTACGAGCAGTACTTC.